This T cell receptor beta chain was identified in a study of T-cell memory formation after mild COVID-19. General study points: Pre-infection memory already had some responding clones, implying cross-reactive memory joined.

5'RACE primed at constant segments yielded TCR alpha and TCR beta cDNA libraries bearing sample barcodes and UMIs. TCRdb processed the 5' RACE reads anew with MiXCR; each CDR3 protein has one entry. This table has 270,000 or so distinct CDR3 sequences, approximately 16% appearing once. With respect to this clonotype: Its antigen is as yet unknown.

The source is a man aged 18 to 29 who had mild COVID-19 (a few samples of this study predate the infection). Cell type and time point are not known. Material: PBMCs or a T cell subset sorted from them (not recorded which).

Written as DNA, the CDR3 is TGCGCCAGCAGCCAAGCTCACGCATACAGGAGCAACACAGATACGCAGTATTTT. Amino acids: CASSQAHAYRSNTDTQYF. The V call is TRBV4-3, the J call TRBJ2-3; a possible D gene is TRBD1 (5 bases). CDR3 length: 18 amino acids. Trimming took off 1 base at V and 2 bases at J, with 19 bases between the two ends. Germline V lookup: CDR1 LGHNA, CDR2 YSLEER.